This T cell receptor beta chain was captured in a study of T cell responses to AZD1222 COVID-19 vaccine. Germline V gives CDR1 SGHDT, CDR2 YYEEEE. The CDR3 runs to 15 residues. Between the trimmed V and J ends, which lost 2 bases and 7 bases, there was a span of 18 bases. The study's findings and limits: With dominance at 160-218 and 743-854, vaccine-associated CD4 TCRs spanned spike. The number of AZD1222 recipients seropositive at baseline was only six. Unmutated variant regions are reportedly the target of nearly half of TCRs that are spike-specific.

Points on this clone: The antigen is unknown.

Sequencing was performed with immunoSEQ multiplex PCR; in TCRdb, only in-frame clones are kept and a portion is missing. Of around 130,000 clones listed, over 85% are singletons. The TCR comes from an adult in good health. This rearrangement joins TRBV5-6 to TRBJ1-1; D remains unclear. The sequencing used peripheral blood, collected on day 0 of AZD1222 vaccination. This chain's CDR3 is CASSLIIGPTSEAFF. The CDR3 DNA is TGTGCCAGCAGCTTAATTATTGGCCCGACGAGTGAAGCTTTCTTT. The whole variable domain, filled in from reference TRBV5-6 and TRBJ1-1, reads DAGVTQSPTHLIKTRGQQVTLRCSPKSGHDTVSWYQQALGQGPQFIFQYYEEEERQRGNFPDRFSGHQFPNYSSELNVNALLLGDSALYLCASSLIIGPTSEAFFGQGTRLTVV.